This T cell receptor (beta chain) was captured by sequencing in a study of blood T cell repertoires in COVID-19. Overall study context: Sites across the United States, Italy and Spain contributed samples from acute and convalescent COVID-19. In each case, the material was cDNA or gDNA derived from T cells, B-cell-depleted T cells, or PBMCs.

In this sample, this clone turned up a few times. Germline V CDR1 and CDR2: SGDLS, YYNGEE. The V gene end was trimmed by 3 bases and the J gene end by 5 bases; junction bases not matched to a gene: 13. This CDR3 region has 16 residues. Repertoires were generated with immunoSEQ multiplex PCR, while TCRdb's copy carries only in-frame clones and drops some. The sample has fewer than 95,000 clones, 60% to 80% seen once. The TCR sequence derives from an elderly woman with acute or convalescent COVID-19. The genes are TRBV9 and TRBJ2-5; TRBD2 agrees at 7 bases. Sequencing was performed on peripheral blood. The CDR3 DNA follows: TGTGCCAGCAGCGCCAATAATGGGAGGGGAGAGGAGACCCAGTACTTC. Translated: CASSANNGRGEETQYF.